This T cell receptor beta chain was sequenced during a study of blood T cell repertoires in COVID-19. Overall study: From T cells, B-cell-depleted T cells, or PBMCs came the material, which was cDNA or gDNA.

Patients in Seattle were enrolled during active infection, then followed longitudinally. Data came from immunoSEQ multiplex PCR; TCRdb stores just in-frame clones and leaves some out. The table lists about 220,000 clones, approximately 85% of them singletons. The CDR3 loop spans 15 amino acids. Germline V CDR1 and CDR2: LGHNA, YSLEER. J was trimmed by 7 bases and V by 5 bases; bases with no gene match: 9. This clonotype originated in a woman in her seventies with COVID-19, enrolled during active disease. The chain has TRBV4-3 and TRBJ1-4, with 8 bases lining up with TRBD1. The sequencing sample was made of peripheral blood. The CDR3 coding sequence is TGCGCCAGCAGCGGACAGACAGGGGTGGGTGAAAAACTGTTTTTT. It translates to CASSGQTGVGEKLFF.